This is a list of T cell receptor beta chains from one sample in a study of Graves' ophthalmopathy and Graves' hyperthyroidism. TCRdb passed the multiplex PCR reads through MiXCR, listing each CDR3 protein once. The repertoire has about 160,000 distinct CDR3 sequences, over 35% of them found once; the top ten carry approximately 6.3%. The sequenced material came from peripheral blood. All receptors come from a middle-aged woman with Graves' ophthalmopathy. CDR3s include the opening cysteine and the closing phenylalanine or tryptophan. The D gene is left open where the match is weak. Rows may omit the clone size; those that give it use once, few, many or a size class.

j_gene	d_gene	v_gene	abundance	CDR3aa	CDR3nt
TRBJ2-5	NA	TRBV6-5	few	CASGGYGETQYF	TGTGCCAGCGGAGGGTACGGGGAGACCCAGTACTTC
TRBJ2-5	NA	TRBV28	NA	CASSASEETQYF	TGTGCCAGCAGTGCATCAGAAGAGACCCAGTACTTC
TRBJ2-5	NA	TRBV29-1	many	CSVEDSQGETQYF	TGCAGCGTTGAAGATTCACAGGGAGAGACCCAGTACTTC
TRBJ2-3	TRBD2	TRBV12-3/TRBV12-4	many	CASTPGLAGAGTDTQYF	TGTGCCAGCACCCCGGGACTAGCGGGGGCGGGTACAGATACGCAGTATTTT
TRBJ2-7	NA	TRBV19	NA	CASSTTAGVREQYF	TGTGCCAGTAGTACTACCGCCGGGGTAAGGGAGCAGTACTTC
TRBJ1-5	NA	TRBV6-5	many	CASRTRIYSNQPQHF	TGTGCCAGCAGGACACGGATCTATAGCAATCAGCCCCAGCATTTT
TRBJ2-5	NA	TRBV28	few	CASSKGLSAQYF	TGTGCCAGCAGCAAAGGGTTATCGGCCCAGTACTTC
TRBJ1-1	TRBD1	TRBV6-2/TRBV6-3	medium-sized	CASNDRGYTEAFF	TGTGCCAGCAATGACAGGGGGTACACTGAAGCTTTCTTT
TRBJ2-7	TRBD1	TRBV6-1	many	CASGDGTVYEQYF	TGTGCCAGCGGTGACGGGACAGTCTACGAGCAGTACTTC
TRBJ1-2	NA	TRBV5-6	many	CASSLVGVNYGYTF	TGTGCCAGCAGCTTGGTTGGGGTTAACTATGGCTACACCTTC
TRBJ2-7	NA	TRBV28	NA	CASIGAGREQYF	TGTGCCAGCATCGGGGCAGGACGCGAGCAGTACTTC
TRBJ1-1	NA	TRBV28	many	CASGSAMRAFF	TGTGCCAGCGGTTCAGCGATGAGGGCTTTCTTT
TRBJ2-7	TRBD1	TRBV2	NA	CASSGGLTGGRYEQYF	TGTGCCAGCAGTGGGGGCCTGACAGGGGGCCGCTACGAGCAGTACTTC
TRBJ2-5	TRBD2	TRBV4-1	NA	CASSPVGGIQETQYF	TGCGCCAGCAGCCCGGTCGGGGGGATCCAAGAGACCCAGTACTTC